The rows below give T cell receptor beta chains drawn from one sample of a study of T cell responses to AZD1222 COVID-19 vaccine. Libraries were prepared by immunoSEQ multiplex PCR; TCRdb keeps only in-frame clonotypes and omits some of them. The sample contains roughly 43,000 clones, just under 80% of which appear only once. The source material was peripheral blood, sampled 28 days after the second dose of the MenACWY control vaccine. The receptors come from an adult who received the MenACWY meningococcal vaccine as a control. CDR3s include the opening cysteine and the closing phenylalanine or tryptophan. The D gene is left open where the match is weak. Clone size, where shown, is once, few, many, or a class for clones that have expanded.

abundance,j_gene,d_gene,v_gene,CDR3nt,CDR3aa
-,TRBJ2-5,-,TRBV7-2,TGTGCCAGCAGCTTAGGGGGCTCAGGGGCCCAGTACTTC,CASSLGGSGAQYF
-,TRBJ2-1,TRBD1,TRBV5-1,TGCGCCAGCAGCCCCGCAGGGGGTGGAGAGCAGTTCTTC,CASSPAGGGEQFF
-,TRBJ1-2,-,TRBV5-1,TGCGCCAGCAGCTTCCTGTCAAACTATGGCTACACCTTC,CASSFLSNYGYTF
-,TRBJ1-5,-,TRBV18,TGTGCCAGCTCACCGGACGGACGGAATCAGCCCCAGCATTTT,CASSPDGRNQPQHF
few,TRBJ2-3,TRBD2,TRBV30,TGTGCCTGGACCCTGCGGGGGGCTAGTCTAGCCACGCAGTATTTT,CAWTLRGASLATQYF
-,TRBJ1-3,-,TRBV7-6,TGTGCCAGCAGCTTTGGCCAGGGTGCTGGAAACACCATATATTTT,CASSFGQGAGNTIYF
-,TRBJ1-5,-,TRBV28,TGTGCCAGCACCTTTTCCGGTAAGGCCCAGCATTTT,CASTFSGKAQHF
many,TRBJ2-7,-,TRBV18,TGTGCCAGCTCACAGCTCCCGCGGGACAACTCCTACGAGCAGTACTTC,CASSQLPRDNSYEQYF
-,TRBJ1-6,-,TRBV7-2,TGTGCCAGCAGCTTAGAAGGGGCAGGGACCGGGCTGGGGTCACCCCTCCACTTT,CASSLEGAGTGLGSPLHF
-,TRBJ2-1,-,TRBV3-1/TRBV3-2,TGTGCCAGCAGCCAAGTAGTCAATGAGCAGTTCTTC,CASSQVVNEQFF
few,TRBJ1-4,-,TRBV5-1,TGCGCCAGCAGACCGACAGCCTCTAATGAAAAGGGAGTGTTTTTT,CASRPTASNEKGVFF
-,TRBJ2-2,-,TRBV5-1,TGCGCCAGCAGCTTGGACCCCCGAGGGACCGGGGAGCTGTTTTTT,CASSLDPRGTGELFF
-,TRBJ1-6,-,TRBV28,TGTGCCATCCAATCTCACGGCTCCTATAATTCACCCCTCCACTTT,CAIQSHGSYNSPLHF
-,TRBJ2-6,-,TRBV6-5,TGTGCCAGCAGTTACTCCGGGTCTGGGGCCAACGTCCTGACTTTC,CASSYSGSGANVLTF
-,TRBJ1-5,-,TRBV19,TGTGCCAGTAGTATTAGTAGAGGCAATCAGCCCCAGCATTTT,CASSISRGNQPQHF
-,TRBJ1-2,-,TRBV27,TGTGCCAGCAGTGGGGACGGCCTCCGACACACCTTC,CASSGDGLRHTF
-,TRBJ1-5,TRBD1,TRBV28,TGTGCCAGCAGCGCTACAGGGGTGCGCAATCAGCCCCAGCATTTT,CASSATGVRNQPQHF
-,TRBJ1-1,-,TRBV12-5,TGTGCTAGTGGTCCTGGTGACCGGGGCGCGAACACTGAAGCTTTCTTT,CASGPGDRGANTEAFF
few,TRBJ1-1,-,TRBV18,TGTGCCAGCTCACCATCTGGGGGGGGTACTGAAGCTTTCTTT,CASSPSGGGTEAFF
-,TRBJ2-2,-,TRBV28,TGTGCCAGCAGTACCTTCCGACAGAGGGTGAACACCGGGGAGCTGTTTTTT,CASSTFRQRVNTGELFF
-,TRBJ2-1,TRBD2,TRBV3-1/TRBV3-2,TGTGCCAGCAGCCAAGGCATAGCGGGAGGAGGTGAGCAGTTCTTC,CASSQGIAGGGEQFF
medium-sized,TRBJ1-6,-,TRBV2,TGTGCCAGCAGTGATGGGGGGCCAAATTCACCCCTCCACTTT,CASSDGGPNSPLHF
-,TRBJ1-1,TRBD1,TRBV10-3,TGTGCCATCAGTGACAGGGGGCTGGAGGCTTTCTTT,CAISDRGLEAFF
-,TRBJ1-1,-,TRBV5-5,TGTGCCAGCCGTAGTGGGGCAATGACTGAAGCTTTCTTT,CASRSGAMTEAFF
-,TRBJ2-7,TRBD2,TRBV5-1,TGCGCCAGCTCTAAATTTCGTAGGACTAGCGGGGGGCGCCCCTACGAGCAGTACTTC,CASSKFRRTSGGRPYEQYF
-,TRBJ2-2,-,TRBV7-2,TGTGCCAGCAGCTTCCAAAGATACACCGGGGAGCTGTTTTTT,CASSFQRYTGELFF
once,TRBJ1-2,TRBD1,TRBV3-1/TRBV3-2,TGTGCCAGCAGCCAAGTCGGGACAGGGGGAGGCTACACCTTC,CASSQVGTGGGYTF
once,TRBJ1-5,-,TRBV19,TGTGCCAGTACCCTGGGGCACCCACTATTGGGCGGCTATAGCAATCAGCCCCAGCATTTT,CASTLGHPLLGGYSNQPQHF
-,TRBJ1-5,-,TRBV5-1,TGCGCCAGCAGCCAGGACAGTGGGGGAAATCAGCCCCAGCATTTT,CASSQDSGGNQPQHF
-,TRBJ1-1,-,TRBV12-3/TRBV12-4,TGTGCCAGCAGTTTTGGGTTCCTCTTGGAAGCTTTCTTT,CASSFGFLLEAFF
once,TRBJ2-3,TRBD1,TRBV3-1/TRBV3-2,TGTGCCAGCAGCTTCGGACAGGGTAGGGATACGCAGTATTTT,CASSFGQGRDTQYF
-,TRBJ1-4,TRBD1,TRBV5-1,TGCGCCAGCAGCCCGGGACAGGGACATGAAAAACTGTTTTTT,CASSPGQGHEKLFF
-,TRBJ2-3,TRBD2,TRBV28,TGTGCCAGCAGTCGTAGCGGGAGGAAAACAGATACGCAGTATTTT,CASSRSGRKTDTQYF
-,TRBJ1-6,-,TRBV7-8,TGTGCCAGCAGTGCGGGAGGGGGGTGGAATTCACCCCTCCACTTT,CASSAGGGWNSPLHF
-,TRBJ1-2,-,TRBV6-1,TGTGCCAGCAGTGCCTCCGGGGGACTTATGAGGTCTGGCTACACCTTC,CASSASGGLMRSGYTF
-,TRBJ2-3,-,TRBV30,TGTGCCTGGAGTGTAGGGGGTTACAGAGATACGCAGTATTTT,CAWSVGGYRDTQYF
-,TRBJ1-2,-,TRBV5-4,TGTGCCAGCAGCTTGGGGGTTGGAGACCTTCTTTATGGCTACACCTTC,CASSLGVGDLLYGYTF
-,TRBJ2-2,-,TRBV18,TGTGCCAGCTCACCCAAGAGGGGCACCGGGGAGCTGTTTTTT,CASSPKRGTGELFF
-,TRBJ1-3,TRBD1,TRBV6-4,TGTGCCAGCAGTGACAACAGGGGTTCGTTTCCTCATCTGTCTGGAAACACCATATATTTT,CASSDNRGSFPHLSGNTIYF
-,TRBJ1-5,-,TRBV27,TGTGCCAGCAGTCGACTCGGGGGGAGCAATCAGCCCCAGCATTTT,CASSRLGGSNQPQHF
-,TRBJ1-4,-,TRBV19,TGTGCCAGTAGTATCTATGACAGAAAACTGTTTTTT,CASSIYDRKLFF
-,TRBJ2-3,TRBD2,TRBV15,TGTGCCACCAGCTGGAAGACTAGCGGGAGGGCCCGGGATACGCAGTATTTT,CATSWKTSGRARDTQYF
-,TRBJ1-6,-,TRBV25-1,TGTGCCAGCTGGGGACACCTAGATGCGAGCTCCTATAATTCACCCCTCCACTTT,CASWGHLDASSYNSPLHF
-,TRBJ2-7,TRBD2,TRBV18,TGTGCCAGCTCACCACCTAATAGCGGGAGTGGTTTGTACGAGCAGTACTTC,CASSPPNSGSGLYEQYF
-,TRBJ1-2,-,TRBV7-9,TGTGCCAGCAGCTACTCGGTTCTTCCGGGCTATGGCTACACCTTC,CASSYSVLPGYGYTF
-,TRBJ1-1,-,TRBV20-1,TGCAGTGCAACTGACGGAACTGAAGCTTTCTTT,CSATDGTEAFF
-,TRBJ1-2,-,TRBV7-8,TGTGCCAGCAGCGCGGGACCAGAGGACTATGGCTACACCTTC,CASSAGPEDYGYTF
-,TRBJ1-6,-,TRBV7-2,TGTGCCAGCAGCCCGCTTTCGGCAAACGAAAATTCACCCCTCCACTTT,CASSPLSANENSPLHF
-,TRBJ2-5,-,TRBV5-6,TGTGCCAGCAGCCCGACCGACAGGGAGGGAGAGACCCAGTACTTC,CASSPTDREGETQYF
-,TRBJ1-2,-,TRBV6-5,TGTGCCAGCGGGGATCGGGACTCGAGCTATGGCTACACCTTC,CASGDRDSSYGYTF
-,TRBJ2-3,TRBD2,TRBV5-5,TGTGCCAGCAGCTTCGGACTAGCAGATACGCAGTATTTT,CASSFGLADTQYF